The 12 T cell receptor beta chains given below trace back to one sample, sequenced in a study of identical twins. TCRdb fed the 5' RACE reads into MiXCR, producing one record per CDR3 protein. The profile shows a few hundred thousand distinct CDR3 sequences, more than 9% of them singletons. These data were also filed under a second study, of yellow fever vaccine responses in identical twins.

Source material: PBMCs. These receptors were taken from a woman aged 18 to 35 in good health.

The sample holds many counts of this clonotype. The rearrangement joins TRBV27 to TRBJ2-5; 9 bases map to TRBD1. V shed 0 bases and J 4 bases; nucleotides not matched to a gene: 6. Germline-derived CDR1 and CDR2 are MNHEY and SMNVEV (reference sequence). This CDR3 has 16 residues. CDR3 sequence reads: CASSLSDRGFSETQYF. The CDR3 DNA follows: TGTGCCAGCAGTTTATCGGACAGGGGCTTTTCAGAGACCCAGTACTTC.

The chain couples TRBV9 to TRBJ2-1; TRBD2 agrees at 14 bases. This CDR3 contains 18 residues. The germline V gene encodes CDR1 SGDLS and CDR2 YYNGEE. Unmatched junction bases numbered 13, after V lost 4 bases and J lost 7 bases. The CDR3 spells CASSFIPGTSGSRNEQFF. The CDR3, as DNA: TGTGCCAGCAGCTTTATTCCCGGGACTAGCGGGAGTAGGAATGAGCAGTTCTTC.

Only a few counts were recorded for this clonotype. The CDR3 loop reads CSGQGGSNYGYTF. As DNA, the CDR3 is TGCAGCGGACAGGGAGGTTCTAACTATGGCTACACCTTC. The chain combines TRBV20-1 with TRBJ1-2, with 8 bases aligning to TRBD1. CDR3 length equals 13 residues. Per germline, CDR1 DFQATT and CDR2 SNEGSKA (reference sequence).

This clonotype was recorded only once. This chain joins TRBV11-2 and TRBJ2-3; perhaps TRBD2 as D (5 bases). This CDR3 spans 15 amino acids. Germline V gives CDR1 SGHAT, CDR2 FQNNGV. The V end was cut by 3 bases, the J end by 3 bases, with 13 bases between. CDR3 residues: CASSLGRGWTDTQYF. In DNA form, the CDR3 reads TGTGCCAGCAGCTTGGGCCGGGGATGGACAGATACGCAGTATTTT.

This clonotype was seen a handful of times. This CDR3 reads CASSLVGGGPYEQYF. The CDR3 region has the DNA TGCGCCAGCAGCTTGGTAGGCGGGGGGCCGTACGAGCAGTACTTC. V gene TRBV5-1 combines with J gene TRBJ2-7; 8 bases are a match to TRBD2. The V segment lost 0 bases and the J segment 4 bases; nucleotides outside the gene matches: 6. Germline CDR1 SGHRS, CDR2 YFSETQ. CDR3 length: 15 amino acids.

The DNA for the CDR3 is TGTGCCAGCAGTATTACCGGGACACGGTTCTCCTACGAGCAGTACTTC. This gives the protein CASSITGTRFSYEQYF. This chain joins TRBV12-3 or TRBV12-4 and TRBJ2-7, with D tentatively TRBD1 (6 bases). The CDR3 loop spans 16 amino acids. The ends were cut back, 5 bases at V and 0 bases at J, with 17 bases in the middle.

This clonotype has ten or more counts. The genes are TRBV5-5 and TRBJ2-3, with D maybe TRBD2 (7 bases). The ends were cut back, 5 bases at V and 3 bases at J, with 25 bases in the middle. Germline loops: CDR1 SGHKS, CDR2 YYEKEE (reference sequence). This CDR3 spans 18 amino acids. The CDR3 loop reads CASSFPTRGGVRTDTQYF. DNA for the CDR3: TGTGCCAGCAGTTTCCCTACAAGGGGGGGCGTTCGAACAGATACGCAGTATTTT.

The chain uses TRBV5-1 and TRBJ1-2, with D perhaps matching TRBD1 (6 bases). Deletions cut 3 bases from V and 8 bases from J, with 17 bases between. CDR3 length: 14 amino acids. From germline, CDR1 is SGHRS and CDR2 YFSETQ. CDR3 nucleotide sequence: TGCGCCAGCAGCTACATACAGGGAAATACGGGCTACACCTTC. Its protein is CASSYIQGNTGYTF.

This clonotype was seen a handful of times. The chain employs TRBV6-1 and TRBJ2-3, with D maybe TRBD2 (7 bases). Trimming took 8 bases from V and 7 from J, leaving 22 bases between them. Germline V gene lookup returns CDR1 MNHNS and CDR2 SASEGT. This CDR3 has 15 residues. The CDR3 bases are TGTGCCAGCTTTGCCGGGGGGCTAGGGGAACATACGCAGTATTTT. It yields the protein CASFAGGLGEHTQYF.

This clonotype was picked up a small number of times. V is TRBV7-2 and J is TRBJ2-1; TRBD1 is a possible D gene (6 bases). This CDR3 has 15 amino acids. V was cut by 7 bases and J by 9 bases, with 22 bases left in between. Germline assignment: CDR1 SGHTA and CDR2 FQGNSA. As DNA, the CDR3 is TGTGCCAGCACCGAGATATCACAGGGTTTAGGTGAGCAGTTCTTC. The encoded protein is CASTEISQGLGEQFF.

The chain has TRBV27 and TRBJ2-3, with TRBD2 matching 9 bases. The V and J ends lost 0 bases and 6 bases, in that order; junction bases with no gene match: 4. This CDR3 spans 15 amino acids. The germline V gene has CDR1 MNHEY and CDR2 SMNVEV (reference sequence). Written as DNA, the CDR3 is TGTGCCAGCAGTTTATCTCTAGCGGGGTACGATACGCAGTATTTT. Translated, it gives CASSLSLAGYDTQYF.

The chain links TRBV4-1 to TRBJ2-7, with a possible D match to TRBD1 (6 bases). The V gene lost 0 bases and the J gene lost 3 bases, with 18 bases spanning the gap. The CDR3 totals 17 residues. CDR1 and CDR2 from the germline V gene are MGHRA and YSYEKL. The CDR3 here is CASSQDRPGHAHYEQYF. The DNA for the CDR3 is TGCGCCAGCAGCCAAGATCGTCCGGGACACGCGCACTACGAGCAGTACTTC.